The subject of this entry is one T cell receptor (beta chain). Its specificity is not known. V lost 4 bases, J lost 4 bases, and 2 bases lay in between. CDR3 length equals 11 residues. Germline V gene data show CDR1 as SNHLY and CDR2 as FYNNEI. The Oncomine TCR Beta short-read assay sequenced DNA from cultured CD4+ T cells. From the PCR reads, TCRdb called clonotypes with MiXCR, one entry per CDR3 protein. Seen here are 3,700 or so distinct CDR3 sequences, 20% to 25% observed once, and the top ten hold over 15%. The data stem from a study of vaccination and CD4 T cells after COVID-19. Turning to the study itself: Post-vaccination samples were procured at a median of approximately 70 days following dose two (range 14 to 241). Study-level results: Vaccine-specific clones in convalescent patients were spike mono-reactive in 304 of 307 cases.

The treatment was: roughly ten-day PBMC culture with coronavirus spike peptide pools or control peptides (ViraFEST assay). The sequencing sample was made of CD4+ T cells from blood, cultured in vitro. V and J are TRBV2 and TRBJ1-3; D not certain. The TCR sequence derives from a human donor who had recovered from COVID-19. The CDR3 sequence: CASSAGNTIYF. The CDR3 DNA reads as TGTGCCAGCAGTGCCGGAAACACCATATATTTT.